Below are 10 T cell receptor beta chains sequenced from a single sample in a study of pediatric ulcerative colitis. The repertoire was sequenced with immunoSEQ multiplex PCR; TCRdb's copy has only in-frame clones and lacks some. This table has 55,000 to 75,000 clones, approximately 87% appearing once. Sequenced: blood. Every receptor here comes from a boy aged 5-17 years with severe ulcerative colitis.

CDR3 coding DNA: TGTGCCAGCAGTGTATGGGGGACTAATGAAAAACTGTTTTTT. It translates to CASSVWGTNEKLFF. The V gene is TRBV2, the J gene TRBJ1-4; the D gene is possibly TRBD1 (5 bases). Deletions cut 4 bases from V and 2 bases from J, with 8 bases between. Germline values: CDR1 SNHLY, CDR2 FYNNEI. This CDR3 comprises 14 residues.

The chain combines TRBV11-2 with TRBJ2-1; 14 bases line up with TRBD2. The CDR3 totals 15 residues. V was pared by 4 bases and J by 7 bases, with 3 bases of the junction left unmatched. The germline V gene has CDR1 SGHAT and CDR2 FQNNGV. As DNA, the CDR3 is TGTGCCAGCAGCTACCGGACTAGCGGGAGGAATGAGCAGTTCTTC. This gives the protein CASSYRTSGRNEQFF.

Notes on this clone: The junction shows a germline mismatch at one end, possibly a read error. The chain joins TRBV7-7 to TRBJ1-1; 7 nucleotides match TRBD1. CDR3 length: 17 amino acids. Per germline, CDR1 SSHAT and CDR2 FNYEAQ (reference sequence). The DNA for the CDR3 is TGTGCTAGCAGCTTAGCTTTAGGGGGCAGGAGGAACACTGAAGCTTTCTTT. Amino acids: CASSLALGGRRNTEAFF.

The chain joins TRBV4-3 to TRBJ1-4; no firm D call. The germline gives CDR1 LGHNA, CDR2 YSLEER. V was cut by 2 bases and J by 1 base, with 17 bases left in between. This CDR3 has 18 residues. The CDR3 nucleotides are TGCGCCAGCAGCCAACGGGAGCTTCCCTCAATAACTAATGAAAAACTGTTTTTT. Translated: CASSQRELPSITNEKLFF.

The chain is built from TRBV19 and TRBJ2-1; D unresolved. The germline V gene encodes CDR1 LNHDA and CDR2 SQIVND (reference sequence). Deletions cut 5 bases from V and 8 bases from J, with 13 bases between. The CDR3 runs 13 residues. The CDR3 sequence: CASSFRVGDEQFF. The CDR3 DNA is TGTGCCAGTAGTTTTAGGGTGGGCGATGAGCAGTTCTTC.

The chain couples TRBV7-9 to TRBJ2-7; D not resolved. Germline lookup yields CDR1 SEHNR and CDR2 FQNEAQ (reference sequence). The CDR3 length is 15 residues. The V end was cut by 4 bases, the J end by 3 bases, with 16 bases between. The chain's CDR3 is CASSSDRRNLYEQYF. The DNA of the CDR3 is TGTGCCAGCAGCTCAGACCGCAGGAATCTCTACGAGCAGTACTTC.

In its sample, this clone ranks as medium-sized. This chain links TRBV10-3 with TRBJ2-7, with TRBD2 as a possible D gene (6 bases). The CDR3 is 13 residues long. CDR1 and CDR2 from the germline V gene are ENHRY and SYGVKD. Trimming stripped 4 bases from V and 3 bases from J, with 10 bases between. The CDR3 reads CAISAGVNYEQYF. The CDR3 bases are TGTGCCATCAGTGCGGGGGTAAACTACGAGCAGTACTTC.

The chain has TRBV6-6 and TRBJ1-1; D unresolved. There are 12 residues in the CDR3. Germline CDR1 and CDR2: MNHNY and SVGAGI (reference sequence). V lost 0 bases and J lost 4, with 3 bases in between. The CDR3 loop reads CASSYSSTEAFF. In nucleotides, the CDR3 is TGTGCCAGCAGTTACTCGAGCACTGAAGCTTTCTTT.

The table lists this clone with a count of one. V usage is TRBV11-3 and J usage is TRBJ2-7; no clear D gene. The CDR3 has 15 residues. V lost 6 bases, J lost 0 bases, and 15 bases lay in between. Germline CDR1 SGHNT, CDR2 YENEEA. This CDR3 reads CASSLARFISYEQYF. The CDR3 bases are TGTGCCAGCAGTCTCGCTAGGTTCATCTCCTACGAGCAGTACTTC.

The table lists this clone with a count of one. The V and J genes are TRBV19 and TRBJ2-7; 8 nucleotides align to TRBD1. The CDR3 loop spans 15 amino acids. The V gene's germline CDR1 is LNHDA and CDR2 SQIVND (reference sequence). Trimming took 4 bases from V and 2 from J; bases not matched to a gene: 7. The CDR3 nucleotides read TGTGCCAGTAGTAACCCGGGCAGGGGGCCCTACGAGCAGTACTTC. It specifies CASSNPGRGPYEQYF.